The rows below give T cell receptor beta chains drawn from one sample of a study of T cell responses to AZD1222 COVID-19 vaccine. Some clones are missing from TCRdb's copy, which holds only in-frame ones; the method was immunoSEQ multiplex PCR. Of about 72,000 clones detected, roughly nine tenths appear once; the ten largest clones hold more than 25%. The starting material was peripheral blood, obtained 28 days after the second AZD1222 dose. Receptors originate from an adult who received the AZD1222 COVID-19 vaccine. Each CDR3 is given with its conserved first and last residue. D genes are given only for firm matches. Clone size is stated in some rows and not others, as once, few, many or a class when expanded.

j_gene	v_gene	abundance	d_gene	CDR3aa	CDR3nt
TRBJ1-2	TRBV29-1	.	.	CSVGQHHTF	TGCAGCGTTGGACAGCACCACACCTTC
TRBJ1-5	TRBV5-1	.	.	CASSPGNSNQPQHF	TGCGCCAGCAGCCCCGGGAACAGCAATCAGCCCCAGCATTTT
TRBJ2-1	TRBV5-1	.	TRBD2	CASSTGTSLSSYNEQFF	TGCGCCAGCAGTACCGGGACTAGCCTCAGCTCCTACAATGAGCAGTTCTTC
TRBJ2-7	TRBV2	.	TRBD2	CASLLAGDYEQYF	TGTGCCAGCTTACTAGCGGGGGACTACGAGCAGTACTTC
TRBJ1-4	TRBV4-3	few	.	CASSPGARLTNEKLFF	TGCGCCAGCAGCCCGGGGGCCAGGCTAACTAATGAAAAACTGTTTTTT
TRBJ2-7	TRBV5-8	.	.	CASSPFVTYEQYF	TGTGCCAGCAGCCCATTTGTTACCTACGAGCAGTACTTC
TRBJ2-2	TRBV5-1	.	TRBD2	CASSLAGGNTGELFF	TGCGCCAGCAGCTTGGCGGGAGGAAACACCGGGGAGCTGTTTTTT
TRBJ1-1	TRBV28	few	.	CASSLSLGRAFF	TGTGCCAGCAGTTTATCGTTGGGTCGAGCTTTCTTT
TRBJ2-2	TRBV5-1	.	.	CASSLVASLGGNTGELFF	TGCGCCAGCAGCTTAGTTGCCTCGCTAGGGGGGAACACCGGGGAGCTGTTTTTT
TRBJ2-3	TRBV11-1	once	TRBD2	CASSLAASGSLIDTQYF	TGTGCCAGCAGCTTAGCTGCTAGCGGGAGCTTAATAGATACGCAGTATTTT
TRBJ2-4	TRBV18	.	TRBD2	CASSPQSSGRAGSKNIQYF	TGTGCCAGCTCACCACAGTCCAGCGGGAGGGCCGGATCCAAAAACATTCAGTACTTC